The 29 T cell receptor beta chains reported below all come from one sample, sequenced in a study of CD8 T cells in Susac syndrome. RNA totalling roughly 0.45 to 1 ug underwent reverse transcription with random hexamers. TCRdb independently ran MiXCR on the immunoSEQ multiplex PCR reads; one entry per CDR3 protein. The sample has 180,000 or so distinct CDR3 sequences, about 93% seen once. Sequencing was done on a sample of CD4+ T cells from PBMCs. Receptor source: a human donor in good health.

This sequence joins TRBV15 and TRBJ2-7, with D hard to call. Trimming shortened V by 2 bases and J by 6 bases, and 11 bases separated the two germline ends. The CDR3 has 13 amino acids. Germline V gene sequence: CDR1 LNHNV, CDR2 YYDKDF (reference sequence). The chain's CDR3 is CATSRPTSGEQYF. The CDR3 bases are TGTGCCACCAGCAGACCCACCTCAGGCGAGCAGTACTTC.

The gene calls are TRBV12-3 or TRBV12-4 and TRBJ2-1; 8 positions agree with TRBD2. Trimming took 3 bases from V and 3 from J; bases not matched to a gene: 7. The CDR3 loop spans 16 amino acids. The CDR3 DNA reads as TGTGCCAGCAGTTTGTCTTTCCGGGGGGGCTACAATGAGCAGTTCTTC. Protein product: CASSLSFRGGYNEQFF.

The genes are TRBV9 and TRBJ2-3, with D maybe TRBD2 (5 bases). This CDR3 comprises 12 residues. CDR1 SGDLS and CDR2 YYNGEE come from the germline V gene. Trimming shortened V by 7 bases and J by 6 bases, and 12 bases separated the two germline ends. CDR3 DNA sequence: TGTGCCAGCGGCTCACGCGGGGATACGCAGTATTTT. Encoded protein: CASGSRGDTQYF.

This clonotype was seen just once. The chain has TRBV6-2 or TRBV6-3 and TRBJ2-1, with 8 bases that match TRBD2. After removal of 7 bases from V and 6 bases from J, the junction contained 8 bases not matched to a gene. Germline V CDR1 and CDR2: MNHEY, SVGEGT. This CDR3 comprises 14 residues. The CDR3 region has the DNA TGTGCCAGCAACCCGGGAGGGAGTTCCAATGAGCAGTTCTTC. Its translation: CASNPGGSSNEQFF.

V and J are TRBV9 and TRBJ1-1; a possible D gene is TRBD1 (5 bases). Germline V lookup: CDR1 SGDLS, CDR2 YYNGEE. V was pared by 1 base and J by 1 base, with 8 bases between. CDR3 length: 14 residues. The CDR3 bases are TGTGCCAGCAGCGTATTTGGACAGAACACTGAAGCTTTCTTT. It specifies CASSVFGQNTEAFF.

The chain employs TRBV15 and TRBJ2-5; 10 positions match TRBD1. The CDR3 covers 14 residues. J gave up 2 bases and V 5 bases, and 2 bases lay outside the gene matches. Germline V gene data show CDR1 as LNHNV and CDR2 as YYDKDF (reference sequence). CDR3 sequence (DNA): TGTGCCACCAGCTCGGACAGGGGGCAAGAGACCCAGTACTTC. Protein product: CATSSDRGQETQYF.

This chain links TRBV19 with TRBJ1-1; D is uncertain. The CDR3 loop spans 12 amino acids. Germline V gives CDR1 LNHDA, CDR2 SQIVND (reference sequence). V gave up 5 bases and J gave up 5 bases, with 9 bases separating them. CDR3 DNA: TGTGCCAGTAGTCTGGAGAGGACTGAAGCTTTCTTT. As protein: CASSLERTEAFF.

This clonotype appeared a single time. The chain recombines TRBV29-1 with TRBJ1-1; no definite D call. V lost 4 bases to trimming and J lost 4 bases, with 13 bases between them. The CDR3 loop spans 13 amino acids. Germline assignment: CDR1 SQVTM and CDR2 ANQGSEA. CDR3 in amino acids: CSVAGVLATEAFF. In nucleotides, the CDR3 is TGCAGCGTTGCTGGGGTACTGGCCACTGAAGCTTTCTTT.

For the CDR3, the DNA is TGTGCCAGCAGTTTATCCAGGGATAGCAATCAGCCCCAGCATTTT. As protein: CASSLSRDSNQPQHF. The V gene is TRBV12-3 or TRBV12-4, the J gene TRBJ1-5; a possible D gene is TRBD1 (5 bases). The length of the CDR3 is 15 residues. Trimming left V 2 bases short and J 0 bases short, with 8 bases between.

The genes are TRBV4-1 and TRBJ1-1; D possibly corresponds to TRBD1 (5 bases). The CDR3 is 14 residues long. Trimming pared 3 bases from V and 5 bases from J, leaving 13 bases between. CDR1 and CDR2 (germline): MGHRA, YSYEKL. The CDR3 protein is CASSHQGKGTEAFF. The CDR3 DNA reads TGCGCCAGCAGCCACCAGGGTAAAGGGACTGAAGCTTTCTTT.

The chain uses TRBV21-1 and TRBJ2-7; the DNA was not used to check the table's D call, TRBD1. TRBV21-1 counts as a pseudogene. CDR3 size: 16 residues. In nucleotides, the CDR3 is TGTGCCAGCAGCAAAGTAACCCTCGGGACATCCTACGAGCAGTACTTC. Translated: CASSKVTLGTSYEQYF.

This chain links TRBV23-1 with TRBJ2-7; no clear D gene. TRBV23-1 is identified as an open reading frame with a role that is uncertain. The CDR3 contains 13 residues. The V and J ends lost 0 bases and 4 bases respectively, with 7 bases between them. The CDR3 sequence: CASSQSNTYEQYF. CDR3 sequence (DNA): TGCGCCAGCAGTCAATCGAATACTTACGAGCAGTACTTC.

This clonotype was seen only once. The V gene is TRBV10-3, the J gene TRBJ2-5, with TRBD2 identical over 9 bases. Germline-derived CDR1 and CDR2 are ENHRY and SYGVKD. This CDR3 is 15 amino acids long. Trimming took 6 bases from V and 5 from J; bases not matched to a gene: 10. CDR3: CAISAGTSFVETQYF. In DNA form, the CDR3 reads TGTGCCATCAGCGCCGGGACTAGCTTCGTCGAGACCCAGTACTTC.

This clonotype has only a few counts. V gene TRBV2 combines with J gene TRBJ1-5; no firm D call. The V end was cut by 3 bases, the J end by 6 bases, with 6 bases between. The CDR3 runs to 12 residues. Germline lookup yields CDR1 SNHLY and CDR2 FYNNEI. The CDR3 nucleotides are TGTGCCAGCAGTGATCGCGGTCAGCCCCAGCATTTT. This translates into CASSDRGQPQHF.

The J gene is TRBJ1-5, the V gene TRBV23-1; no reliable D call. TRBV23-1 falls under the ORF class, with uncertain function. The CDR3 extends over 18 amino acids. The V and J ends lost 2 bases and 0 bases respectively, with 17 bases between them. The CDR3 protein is CASSQTGFALHSNQPQHF. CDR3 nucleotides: TGCGCCAGCAGTCAAACGGGATTTGCCCTTCATAGCAATCAGCCCCAGCATTTT.

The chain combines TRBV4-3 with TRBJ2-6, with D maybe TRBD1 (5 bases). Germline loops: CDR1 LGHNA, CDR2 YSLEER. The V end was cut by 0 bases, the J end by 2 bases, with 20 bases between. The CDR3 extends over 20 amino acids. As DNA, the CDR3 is TGCGCCAGCAGCCAAGATTGGGCTCGAAGGGGTATGGCTGGGGCCAACGTCCTGACTTTC. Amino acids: CASSQDWARRGMAGANVLTF.

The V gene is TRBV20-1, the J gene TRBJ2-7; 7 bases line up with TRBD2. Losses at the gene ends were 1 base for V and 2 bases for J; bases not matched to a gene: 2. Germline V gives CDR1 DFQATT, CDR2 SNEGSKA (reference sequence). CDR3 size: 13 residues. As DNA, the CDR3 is TGCAGTGCTAGAGGCGGGGGTGCCTACGAGCAGTACTTC. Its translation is CSARGGGAYEQYF.

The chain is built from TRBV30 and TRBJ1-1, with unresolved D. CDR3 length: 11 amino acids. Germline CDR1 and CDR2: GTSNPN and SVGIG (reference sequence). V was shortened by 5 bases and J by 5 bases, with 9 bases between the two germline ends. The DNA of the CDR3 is TGTGCCTGGCTGGGAGCTACTGAAGCTTTCTTT. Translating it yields CAWLGATEAFF.

Here the CDR3 reads CASRRPGGVGELFF. The CDR3 nucleotides are TGTGCCAGCAGGCGCCCGGGAGGGGTCGGGGAGCTGTTTTTT. The chain uses TRBV12-3 or TRBV12-4 and TRBJ2-2; 8 bases agree with TRBD2. CDR3 length equals 14 residues. With 6 bases clipped from V and 7 bases from J, the junction kept 7 bases outside the gene matches.

In DNA, the CDR3 is TGCGCCAGCAGCCGCGGACAGGTTAATTCACCCCTCCACTTT. It is translated as CASSRGQVNSPLHF. The V call is TRBV4-3, the J call TRBJ1-6, with 7 positions matching TRBD1. The CDR3 extends over 14 amino acids. Germline V gene data show CDR1 as LGHNA and CDR2 as YSLEER. V was pared by 4 bases and J by 6 bases, with 3 bases of the junction left unmatched.

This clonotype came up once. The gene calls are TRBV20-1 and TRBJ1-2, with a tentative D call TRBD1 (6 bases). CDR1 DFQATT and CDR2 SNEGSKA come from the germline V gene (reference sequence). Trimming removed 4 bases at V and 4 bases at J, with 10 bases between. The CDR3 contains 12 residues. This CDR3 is CSAKSGVYGYTF. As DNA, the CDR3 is TGCAGTGCTAAGTCAGGGGTCTATGGCTACACCTTC.

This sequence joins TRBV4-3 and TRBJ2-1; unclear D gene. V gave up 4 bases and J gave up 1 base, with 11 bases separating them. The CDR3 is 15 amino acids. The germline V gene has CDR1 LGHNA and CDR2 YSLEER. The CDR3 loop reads CASSPQAESYNEQFF. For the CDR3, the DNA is TGCGCCAGCAGCCCTCAGGCTGAATCCTACAATGAGCAGTTCTTC.

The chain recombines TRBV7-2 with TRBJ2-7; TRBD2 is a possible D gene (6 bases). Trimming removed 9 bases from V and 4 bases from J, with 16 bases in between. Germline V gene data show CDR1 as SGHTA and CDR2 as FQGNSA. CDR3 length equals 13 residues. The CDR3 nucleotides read TGTGCCAGTGGGCGGGGTCGGGATTACGAGCAGTACTTC. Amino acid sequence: CASGRGRDYEQYF.

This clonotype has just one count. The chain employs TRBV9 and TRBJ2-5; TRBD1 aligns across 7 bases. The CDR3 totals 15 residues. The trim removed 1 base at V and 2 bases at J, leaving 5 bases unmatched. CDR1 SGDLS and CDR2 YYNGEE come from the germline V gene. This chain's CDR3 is CASSVRDSSQETQYF. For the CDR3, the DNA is TGTGCCAGCAGCGTAAGGGACAGCTCACAAGAGACCCAGTACTTC.

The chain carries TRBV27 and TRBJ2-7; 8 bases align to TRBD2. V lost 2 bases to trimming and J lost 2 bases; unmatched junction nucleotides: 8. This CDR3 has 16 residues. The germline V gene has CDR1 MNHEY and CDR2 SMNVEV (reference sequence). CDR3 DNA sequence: TGTGCCAGCAGTTTAAAAGCTAGCGGGTACACCTACGAGCAGTACTTC. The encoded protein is CASSLKASGYTYEQYF.

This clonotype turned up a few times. CDR3 bases: TGCGCCAGCAGCTTCTCTAACTACAATGAGCAGTTCTTC. Translated: CASSFSNYNEQFF. The chain combines TRBV5-1 with TRBJ2-1; no firm D call. The germline V gene encodes CDR1 SGHRS and CDR2 YFSETQ. Trimming took 2 bases from V and 3 from J, leaving 6 bases between them. This CDR3 has 13 amino acids.

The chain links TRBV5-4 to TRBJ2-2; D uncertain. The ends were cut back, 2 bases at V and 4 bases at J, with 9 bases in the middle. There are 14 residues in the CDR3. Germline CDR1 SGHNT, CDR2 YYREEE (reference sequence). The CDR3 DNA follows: TGTGCCAGCAGCTTATATGGTAGCACCGGGGAGCTGTTTTTT. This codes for CASSLYGSTGELFF.

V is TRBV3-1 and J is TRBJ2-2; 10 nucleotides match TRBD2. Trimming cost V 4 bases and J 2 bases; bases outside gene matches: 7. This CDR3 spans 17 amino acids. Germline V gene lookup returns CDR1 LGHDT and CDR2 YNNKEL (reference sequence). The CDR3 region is CASSLNLAGANTGELFF. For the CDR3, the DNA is TGTGCCAGCAGCCTAAACCTAGCGGGGGCCAACACCGGGGAGCTGTTTTTT. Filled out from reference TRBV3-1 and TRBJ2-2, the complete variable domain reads DTAVSQTPKYLVTQMGNDKSIKCEQNLGHDTMYWYKQDSKKFLKIMFSYNNKELIINETVPNRFSPKSPDKAHLNLHINSLELGDSAVYFCASSLNLAGANTGELFFGEGSRLTVL.

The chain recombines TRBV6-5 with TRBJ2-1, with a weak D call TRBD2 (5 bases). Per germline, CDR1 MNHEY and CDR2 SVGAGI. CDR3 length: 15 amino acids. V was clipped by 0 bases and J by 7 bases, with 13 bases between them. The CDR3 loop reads CASSYSRLARNEQFF. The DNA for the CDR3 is TGTGCCAGCAGTTACTCCCGGCTAGCTCGGAATGAGCAGTTCTTC.